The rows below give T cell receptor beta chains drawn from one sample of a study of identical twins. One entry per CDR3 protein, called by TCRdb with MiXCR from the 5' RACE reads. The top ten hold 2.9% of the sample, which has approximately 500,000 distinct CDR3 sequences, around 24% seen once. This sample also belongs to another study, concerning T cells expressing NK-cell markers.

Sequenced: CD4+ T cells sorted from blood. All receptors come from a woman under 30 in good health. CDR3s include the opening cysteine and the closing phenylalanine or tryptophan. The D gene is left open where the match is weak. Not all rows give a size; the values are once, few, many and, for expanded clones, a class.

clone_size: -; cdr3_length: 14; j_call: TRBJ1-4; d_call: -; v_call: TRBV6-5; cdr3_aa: CASSSPQQNEKLFF; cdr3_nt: TGTGCCAGCAGTTCCCCGCAACAAAATGAAAAACTGTTTTTT
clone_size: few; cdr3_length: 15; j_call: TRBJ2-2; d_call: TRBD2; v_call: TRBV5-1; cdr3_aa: CASSSGTSGSGELFF; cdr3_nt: TGCGCCAGCAGCTCCGGGACTAGCGGGTCCGGGGAGCTGTTTTTT
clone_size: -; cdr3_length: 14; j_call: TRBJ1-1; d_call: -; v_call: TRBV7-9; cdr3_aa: CASSFTARNTEAFF; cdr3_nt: TGTGCCAGCAGCTTTACAGCGAGAAACACTGAAGCTTTCTTT
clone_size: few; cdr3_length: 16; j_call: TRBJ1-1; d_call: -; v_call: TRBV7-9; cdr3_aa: CASSPVPTDGDTEAFF; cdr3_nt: TGTGCCAGCAGCCCGGTCCCGACCGATGGGGACACTGAAGCTTTCTTT
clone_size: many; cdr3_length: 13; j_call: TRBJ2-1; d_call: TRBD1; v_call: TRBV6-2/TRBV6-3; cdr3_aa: CASGDRYPDEQFF; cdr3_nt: TGTGCCAGCGGGGACAGGTATCCGGATGAGCAGTTCTTC
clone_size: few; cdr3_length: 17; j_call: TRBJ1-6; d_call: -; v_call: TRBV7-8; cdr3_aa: CASSLVLRVPYNSPLHF; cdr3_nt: TGTGCCAGCAGCTTAGTCCTCAGGGTGCCCTATAATTCACCCCTCCACTTT
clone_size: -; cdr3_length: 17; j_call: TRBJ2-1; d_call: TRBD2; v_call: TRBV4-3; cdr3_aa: CASSRGLAGGPGNEQFF; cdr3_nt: TGCGCCAGCAGCCGTGGACTAGCGGGAGGGCCGGGGAATGAGCAGTTCTTC
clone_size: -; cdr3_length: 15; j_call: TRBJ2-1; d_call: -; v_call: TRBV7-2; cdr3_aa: CASSFSSELLDEQFF; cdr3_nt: TGTGCCAGCAGCTTCTCCTCCGAACTACTCGATGAGCAGTTCTTC
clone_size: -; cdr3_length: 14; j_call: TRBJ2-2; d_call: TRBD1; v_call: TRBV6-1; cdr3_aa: CASRTDRGTGELFF; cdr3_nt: TGTGCCAGCAGGACGGACAGGGGTACCGGGGAGCTGTTTTTT
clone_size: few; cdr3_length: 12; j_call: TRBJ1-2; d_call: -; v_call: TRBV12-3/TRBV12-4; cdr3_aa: CASSWRGGGYTF; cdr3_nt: TGTGCCAGCAGTTGGAGAGGGGGAGGCTACACCTTC
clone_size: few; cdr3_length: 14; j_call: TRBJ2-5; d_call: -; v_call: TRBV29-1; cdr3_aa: CSVEGHSGRETQYF; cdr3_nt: TGCAGCGTTGAAGGACACAGCGGACGGGAGACCCAGTACTTC
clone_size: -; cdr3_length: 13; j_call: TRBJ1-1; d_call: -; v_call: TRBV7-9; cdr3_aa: CASRPQGDTEAFF; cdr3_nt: TGTGCCAGCAGGCCTCAGGGTGACACTGAAGCTTTCTTT
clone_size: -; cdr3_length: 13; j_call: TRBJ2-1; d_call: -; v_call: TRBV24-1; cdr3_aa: CATSRGGYNEQFF; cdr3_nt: TGTGCCACCAGTCGAGGAGGCTACAATGAGCAGTTCTTC
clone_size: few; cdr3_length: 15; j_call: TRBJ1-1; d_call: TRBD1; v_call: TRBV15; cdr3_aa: CATSSMMTGGTEAFF; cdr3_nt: TGTGCCACCAGCAGCATGATGACAGGGGGCACTGAAGCTTTCTTT
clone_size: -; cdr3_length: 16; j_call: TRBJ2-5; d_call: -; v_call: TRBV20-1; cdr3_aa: CSASRHTGTSGETQYF; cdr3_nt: TGCAGTGCTAGTCGACATACCGGGACTTCTGGAGAGACCCAGTACTTC
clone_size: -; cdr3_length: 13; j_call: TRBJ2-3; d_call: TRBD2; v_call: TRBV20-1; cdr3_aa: CSAKGAGPDTQYF; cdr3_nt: TGCAGTGCCAAGGGAGCGGGACCAGATACGCAGTATTTT
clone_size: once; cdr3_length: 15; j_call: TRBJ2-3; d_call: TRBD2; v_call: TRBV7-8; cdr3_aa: CASSSRLAAADTQYF; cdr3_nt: TGTGCCAGCAGCTCCCGACTAGCGGCGGCAGATACGCAGTATTTT
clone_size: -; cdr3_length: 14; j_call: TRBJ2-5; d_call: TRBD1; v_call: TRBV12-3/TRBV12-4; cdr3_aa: CASSMTGVTETQYF; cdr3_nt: TGTGCCAGCAGTATGACAGGGGTCACAGAGACCCAGTACTTC
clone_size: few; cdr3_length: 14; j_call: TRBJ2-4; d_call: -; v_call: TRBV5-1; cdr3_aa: CASSWNTGTYIQYF; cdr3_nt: TGCGCCAGCAGCTGGAATACCGGGACTTACATTCAGTACTTC
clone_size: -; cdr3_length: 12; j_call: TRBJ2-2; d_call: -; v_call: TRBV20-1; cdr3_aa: CSAREGAGELFF; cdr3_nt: TGCAGTGCGAGGGAAGGGGCCGGGGAGCTGTTTTTT
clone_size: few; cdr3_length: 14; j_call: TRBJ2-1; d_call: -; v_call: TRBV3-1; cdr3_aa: CASSQRGFANEQFF; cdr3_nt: TGTGCCAGCAGCCAGAGAGGTTTTGCCAATGAGCAGTTCTTC
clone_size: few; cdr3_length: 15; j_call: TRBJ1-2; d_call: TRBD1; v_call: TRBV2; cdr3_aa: CASRRETGLDYGYTF; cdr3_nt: TGTGCCAGCAGGAGGGAGACAGGGCTTGACTATGGCTACACCTTC
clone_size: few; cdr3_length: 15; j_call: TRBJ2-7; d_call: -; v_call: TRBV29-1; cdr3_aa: CSVGVLGSSAYEQYF; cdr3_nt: TGCAGCGTGGGGGTTTTAGGGAGCAGCGCCTACGAGCAGTACTTC
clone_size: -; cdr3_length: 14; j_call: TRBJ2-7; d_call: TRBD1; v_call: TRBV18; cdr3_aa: CASSTGQGTYEQYF; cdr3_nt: TGTGCCAGCTCAACAGGACAGGGGACCTACGAGCAGTACTTC
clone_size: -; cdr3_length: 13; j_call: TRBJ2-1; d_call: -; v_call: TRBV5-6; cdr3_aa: CASSLAVYNEQFF; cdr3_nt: TGTGCCAGCAGCTTGGCAGTTTACAATGAGCAGTTCTTC
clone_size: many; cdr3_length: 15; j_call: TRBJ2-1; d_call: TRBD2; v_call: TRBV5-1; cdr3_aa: CASSPGTSGYNEQFF; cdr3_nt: TGCGCCAGCAGCCCCGGGACTAGCGGTTACAATGAGCAGTTCTTC
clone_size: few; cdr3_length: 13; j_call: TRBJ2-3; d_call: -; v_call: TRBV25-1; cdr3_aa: CASSEFVTDTQYF; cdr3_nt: TGTGCCAGCAGTGAATTTGTAACAGATACGCAGTATTTT
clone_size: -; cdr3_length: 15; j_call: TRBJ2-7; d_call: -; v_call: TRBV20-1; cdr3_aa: CSVSGGPFVGGEQYF; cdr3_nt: TGCAGTGTATCGGGGGGCCCCTTTGTGGGTGGGGAGCAGTACTTC
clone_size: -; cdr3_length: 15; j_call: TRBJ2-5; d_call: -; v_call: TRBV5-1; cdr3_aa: CASSPLLPSQETQYF; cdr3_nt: TGCGCCAGCAGCCCCCTCTTGCCGAGCCAAGAGACCCAGTACTTC
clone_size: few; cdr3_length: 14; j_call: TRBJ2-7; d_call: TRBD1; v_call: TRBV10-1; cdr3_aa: CASSGQGRTYEQYF; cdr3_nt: TGCGCCAGCAGTGGACAGGGGAGAACCTACGAGCAGTACTTC
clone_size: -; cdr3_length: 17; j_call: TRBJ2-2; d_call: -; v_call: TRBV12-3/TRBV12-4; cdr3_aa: CASSRRTGTSNTGELFF; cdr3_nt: TGTGCCAGCAGTCGCCGAACCGGGACATCGAACACCGGGGAGCTGTTTTTT
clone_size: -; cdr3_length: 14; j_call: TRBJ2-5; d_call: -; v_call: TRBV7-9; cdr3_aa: CASNEARGQETQYF; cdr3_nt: TGTGCCAGCAATGAAGCGAGGGGGCAAGAGACCCAGTACTTC
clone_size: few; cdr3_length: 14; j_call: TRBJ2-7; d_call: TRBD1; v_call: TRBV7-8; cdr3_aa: CASSLRQGFYEQYF; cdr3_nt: TGTGCCAGCAGTTTACGACAGGGGTTTTACGAGCAGTACTTC
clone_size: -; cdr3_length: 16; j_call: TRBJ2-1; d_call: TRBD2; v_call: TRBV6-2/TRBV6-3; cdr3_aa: CASRREAGGTYNEQFF; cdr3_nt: TGTGCCAGCAGACGCGAAGCGGGGGGCACCTACAATGAGCAGTTCTTC
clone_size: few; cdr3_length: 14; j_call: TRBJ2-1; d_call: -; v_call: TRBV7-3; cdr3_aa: CASSLRGGWDEQFF; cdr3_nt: TGTGCCAGCAGCTTAAGAGGGGGGTGGGATGAGCAGTTCTTC
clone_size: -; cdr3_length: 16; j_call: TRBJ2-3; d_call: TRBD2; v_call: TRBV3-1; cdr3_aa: CASSQGASGGRDTQYF; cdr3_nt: TGTGCCAGCAGCCAAGGAGCTAGCGGGGGGCGGGATACGCAGTATTTT
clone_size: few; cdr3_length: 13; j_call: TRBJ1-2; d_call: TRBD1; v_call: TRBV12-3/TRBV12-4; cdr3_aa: CASSNRDSIGYTF; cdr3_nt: TGTGCCAGCAGTAACCGGGACAGCATTGGCTACACCTTC
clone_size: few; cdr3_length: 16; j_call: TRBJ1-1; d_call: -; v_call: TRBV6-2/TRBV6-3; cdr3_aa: CASTRRVGSMNTEAFF; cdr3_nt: TGTGCCAGCACTCGCAGGGTGGGATCCATGAACACTGAAGCTTTCTTT
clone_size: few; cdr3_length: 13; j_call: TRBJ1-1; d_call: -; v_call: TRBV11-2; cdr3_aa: CASSVSPNTEAFF; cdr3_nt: TGTGCCAGCAGCGTAAGCCCGAACACTGAAGCTTTCTTT
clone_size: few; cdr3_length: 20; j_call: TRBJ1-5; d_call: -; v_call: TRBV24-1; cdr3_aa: CATSDFGQGRPLRANQPQHF; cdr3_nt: TGTGCCACCAGTGATTTCGGCCAGGGAAGGCCTTTGCGGGCAAATCAGCCCCAGCATTTT
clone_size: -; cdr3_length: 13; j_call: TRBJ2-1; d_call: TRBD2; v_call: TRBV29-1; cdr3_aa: CSVVRVGEGEQFF; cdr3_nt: TGCAGCGTTGTTCGTGTCGGGGAGGGGGAGCAGTTCTTC
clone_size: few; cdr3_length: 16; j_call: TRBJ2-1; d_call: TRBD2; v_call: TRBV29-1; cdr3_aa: CSVEYLWSGRAREQFF; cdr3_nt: TGCAGCGTTGAATATTTATGGAGCGGGAGGGCCAGAGAGCAGTTCTTC
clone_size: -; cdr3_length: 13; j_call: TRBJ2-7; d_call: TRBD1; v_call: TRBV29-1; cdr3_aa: CSVVVRGFNEQYF; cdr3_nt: TGCAGCGTTGTAGTCAGGGGGTTTAACGAGCAGTACTTC
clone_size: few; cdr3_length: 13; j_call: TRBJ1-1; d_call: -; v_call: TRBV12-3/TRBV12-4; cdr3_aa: CASRKGTYTEAFF; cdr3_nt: TGTGCCAGCAGGAAAGGGACCTATACTGAAGCTTTCTTT
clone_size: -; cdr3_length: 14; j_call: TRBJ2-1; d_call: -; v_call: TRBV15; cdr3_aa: CATSRDGWANEQFF; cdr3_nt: TGTGCCACCAGCAGAGACGGATGGGCCAATGAGCAGTTCTTC
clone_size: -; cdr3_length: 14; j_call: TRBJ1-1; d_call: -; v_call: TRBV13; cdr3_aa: CASSPPPGNTEAFF; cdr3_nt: TGTGCCAGCAGCCCCCCCCCAGGGAACACTGAAGCTTTCTTT
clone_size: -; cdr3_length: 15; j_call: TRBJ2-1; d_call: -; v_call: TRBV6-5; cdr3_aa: CASSYSKGELHEQFF; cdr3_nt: TGTGCCAGCAGTTACTCGAAGGGAGAACTCCATGAGCAGTTCTTC